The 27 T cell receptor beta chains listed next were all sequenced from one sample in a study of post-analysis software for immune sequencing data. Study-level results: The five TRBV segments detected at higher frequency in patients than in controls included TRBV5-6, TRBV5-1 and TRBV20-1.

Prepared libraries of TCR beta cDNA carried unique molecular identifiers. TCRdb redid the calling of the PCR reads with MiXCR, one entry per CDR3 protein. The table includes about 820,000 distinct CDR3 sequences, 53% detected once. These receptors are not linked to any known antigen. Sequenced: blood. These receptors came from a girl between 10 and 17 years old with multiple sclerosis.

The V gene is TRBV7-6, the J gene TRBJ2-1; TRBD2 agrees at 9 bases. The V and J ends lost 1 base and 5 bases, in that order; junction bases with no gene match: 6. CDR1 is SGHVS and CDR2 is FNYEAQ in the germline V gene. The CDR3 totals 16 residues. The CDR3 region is CASSLGAGGGHNEQFF. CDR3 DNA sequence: TGTGCCAGCAGCTTAGGCGCGGGAGGGGGGCACAATGAGCAGTTCTTC.

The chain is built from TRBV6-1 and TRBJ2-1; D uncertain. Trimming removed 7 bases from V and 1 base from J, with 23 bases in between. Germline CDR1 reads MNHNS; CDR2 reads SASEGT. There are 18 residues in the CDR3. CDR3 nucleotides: TGTGCCAGCAAAGGGATGGGCGGTGGCCGAACATCCTACAATGAGCAGTTCTTC. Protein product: CASKGMGGGRTSYNEQFF.

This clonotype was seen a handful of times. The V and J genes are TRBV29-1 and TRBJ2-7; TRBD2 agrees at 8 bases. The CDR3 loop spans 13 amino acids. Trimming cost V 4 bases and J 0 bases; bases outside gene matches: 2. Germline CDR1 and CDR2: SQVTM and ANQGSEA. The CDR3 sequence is CSVGAGGSYEQYF. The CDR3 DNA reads TGCAGCGTTGGGGCGGGAGGCTCCTACGAGCAGTACTTC.

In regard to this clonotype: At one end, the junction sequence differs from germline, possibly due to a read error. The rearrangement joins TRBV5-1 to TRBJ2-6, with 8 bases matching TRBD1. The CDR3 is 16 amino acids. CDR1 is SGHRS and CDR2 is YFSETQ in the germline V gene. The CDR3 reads CASSLVTGAGANVLTF. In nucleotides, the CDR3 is TGTGCCAGCAGTTTAGTGACAGGGGCTGGGGCCAACGTCCTGACTTTC.

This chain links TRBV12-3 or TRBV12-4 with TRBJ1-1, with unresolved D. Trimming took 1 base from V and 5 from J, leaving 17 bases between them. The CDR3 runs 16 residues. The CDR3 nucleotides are TGTGCCAGCAGTTTAGGCCGGCGGGTGGTAGGGACTGAAGCTTTCTTT. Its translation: CASSLGRRVVGTEAFF.

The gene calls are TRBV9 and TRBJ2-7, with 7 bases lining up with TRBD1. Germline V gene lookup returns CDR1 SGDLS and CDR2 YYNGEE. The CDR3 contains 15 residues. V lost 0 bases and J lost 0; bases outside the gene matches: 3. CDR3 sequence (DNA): TGTGCCAGCAGCGTAGGAGGGGGCGACTCCTACGAGCAGTACTTC. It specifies CASSVGGGDSYEQYF.

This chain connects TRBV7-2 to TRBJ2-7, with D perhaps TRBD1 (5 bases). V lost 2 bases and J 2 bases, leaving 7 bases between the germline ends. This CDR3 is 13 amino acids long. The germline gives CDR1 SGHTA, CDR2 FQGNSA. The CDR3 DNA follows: TGTGCCAGCAGCTTAATGACAGCCTACGAGCAGTACTTC. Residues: CASSLMTAYEQYF.

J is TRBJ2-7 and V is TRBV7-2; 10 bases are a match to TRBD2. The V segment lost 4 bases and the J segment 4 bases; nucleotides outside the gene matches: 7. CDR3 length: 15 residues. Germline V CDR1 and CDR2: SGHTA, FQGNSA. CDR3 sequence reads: CASSSTSGPRYEQYF. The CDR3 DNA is TGTGCCAGCAGCTCGACTAGCGGGCCGCGTTACGAGCAGTACTTC. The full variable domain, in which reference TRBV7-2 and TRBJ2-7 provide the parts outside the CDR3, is GAGVSQSPSNKVTEKGKDVELRCDPISGHTALYWYRQSLGQGLEFLIYFQGNSAPDKSGLPSDRFSAERTGGSVSTLTIQRTQQEDSAVYLCASSSTSGPRYEQYFGPGTRLTVT.

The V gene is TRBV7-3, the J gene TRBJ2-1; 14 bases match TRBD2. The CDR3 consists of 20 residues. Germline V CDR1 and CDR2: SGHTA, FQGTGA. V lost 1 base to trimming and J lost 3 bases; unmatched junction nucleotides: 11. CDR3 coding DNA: TGTGCCAGCAGCTTAAGGGCGCCGGGACTAGCGGGAGAAGTCTACAATGAGCAGTTCTTC. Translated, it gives CASSLRAPGLAGEVYNEQFF.

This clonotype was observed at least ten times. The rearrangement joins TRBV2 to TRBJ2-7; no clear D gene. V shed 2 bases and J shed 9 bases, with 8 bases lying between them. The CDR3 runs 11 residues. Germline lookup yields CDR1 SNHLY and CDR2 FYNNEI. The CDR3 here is CASSEYWAQYF. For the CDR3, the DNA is TGTGCCAGCAGTGAATATTGGGCGCAGTACTTC.

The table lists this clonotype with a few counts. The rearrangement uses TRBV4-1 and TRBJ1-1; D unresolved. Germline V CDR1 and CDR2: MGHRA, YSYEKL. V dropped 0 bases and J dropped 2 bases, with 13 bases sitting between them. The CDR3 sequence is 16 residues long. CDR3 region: CASSQDHTYLNTEAFF. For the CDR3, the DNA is TGCGCCAGCAGCCAAGATCACACCTACCTAAACACTGAAGCTTTCTTT.

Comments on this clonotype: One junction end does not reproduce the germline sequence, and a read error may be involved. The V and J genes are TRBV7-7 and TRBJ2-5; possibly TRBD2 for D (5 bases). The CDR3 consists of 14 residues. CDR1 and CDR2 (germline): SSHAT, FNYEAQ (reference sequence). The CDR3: CASSRDGMRETQYF. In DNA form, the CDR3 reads TGTGCTAGCAGCCGAGACGGGATGAGAGAGACCCAGTACTTC.

The CDR3: CANSKVLAGAYEQYF. The DNA of the CDR3 is TGTGCCAACAGCAAAGTTCTGGCAGGCGCCTACGAGCAGTACTTC. This chain joins TRBV21-1 and TRBJ2-7. TRBV21-1 is labeled a pseudogene. CDR3 length: 15 amino acids.

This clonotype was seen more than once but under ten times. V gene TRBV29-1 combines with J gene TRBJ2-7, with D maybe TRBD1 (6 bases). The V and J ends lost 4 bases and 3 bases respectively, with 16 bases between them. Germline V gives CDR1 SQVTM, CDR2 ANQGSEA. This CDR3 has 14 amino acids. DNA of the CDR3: TGCAGCGTTGTTCCGGCAGGGGCTCTCTACGAGCAGTACTTC. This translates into CSVVPAGALYEQYF.

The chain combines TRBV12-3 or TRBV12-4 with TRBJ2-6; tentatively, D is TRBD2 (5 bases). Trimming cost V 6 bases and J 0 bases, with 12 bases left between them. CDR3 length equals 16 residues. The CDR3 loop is CASSPGLSSGANVLTF. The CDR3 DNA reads TGTGCCAGCAGCCCTGGACTGAGCTCTGGGGCCAACGTCCTGACTTTC.

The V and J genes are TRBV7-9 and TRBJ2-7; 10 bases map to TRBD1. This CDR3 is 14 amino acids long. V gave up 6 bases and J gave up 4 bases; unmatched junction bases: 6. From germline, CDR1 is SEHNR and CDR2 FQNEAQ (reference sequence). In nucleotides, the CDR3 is TGTGCCAGCAGGCCGGGACAGGGGATTTACGAGCAGTACTTC. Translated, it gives CASRPGQGIYEQYF.

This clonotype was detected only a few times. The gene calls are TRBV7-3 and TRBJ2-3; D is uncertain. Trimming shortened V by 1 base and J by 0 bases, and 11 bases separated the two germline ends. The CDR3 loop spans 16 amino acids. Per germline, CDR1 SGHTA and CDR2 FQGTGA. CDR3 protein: CASSLIGASSTDTQYF. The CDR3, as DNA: TGTGCCAGCAGCTTAATCGGAGCTAGTAGCACAGATACGCAGTATTTT.

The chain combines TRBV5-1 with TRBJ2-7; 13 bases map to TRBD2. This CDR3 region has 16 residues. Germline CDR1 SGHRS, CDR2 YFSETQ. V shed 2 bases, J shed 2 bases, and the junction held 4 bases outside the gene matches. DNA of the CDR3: TGCGCCAGCAGCTTCGGACTAGCGGGAGTGACCTACGAGCAGTACTTC. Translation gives CASSFGLAGVTYEQYF.

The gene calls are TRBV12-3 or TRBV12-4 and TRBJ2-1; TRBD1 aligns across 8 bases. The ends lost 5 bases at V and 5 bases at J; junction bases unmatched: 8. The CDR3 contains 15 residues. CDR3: CASSVAGTGHNEQFF. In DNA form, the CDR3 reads TGTGCCAGCAGTGTCGCAGGGACAGGTCACAATGAGCAGTTCTTC.

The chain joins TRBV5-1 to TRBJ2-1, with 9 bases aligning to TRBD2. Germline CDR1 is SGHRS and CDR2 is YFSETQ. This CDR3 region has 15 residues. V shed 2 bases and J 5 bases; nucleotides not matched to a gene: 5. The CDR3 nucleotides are TGCGCCAGCAGCTTCGGACTAGCGAGGGACAATGAGCAGTTCTTC. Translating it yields CASSFGLARDNEQFF.

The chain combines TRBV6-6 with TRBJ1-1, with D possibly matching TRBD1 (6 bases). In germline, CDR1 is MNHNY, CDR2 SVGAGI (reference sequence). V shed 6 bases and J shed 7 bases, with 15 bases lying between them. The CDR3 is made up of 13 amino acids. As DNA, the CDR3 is TGTGCCAGCAGCTCCAGGACAGCAGTTGAAGCTTTCTTT. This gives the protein CASSSRTAVEAFF.

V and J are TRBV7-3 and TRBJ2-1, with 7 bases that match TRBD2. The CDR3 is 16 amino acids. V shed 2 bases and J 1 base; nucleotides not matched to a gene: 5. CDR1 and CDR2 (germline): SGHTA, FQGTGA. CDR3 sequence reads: CASSLEGGRSYNEQFF. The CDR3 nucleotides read TGTGCCAGCAGCTTAGAAGGCGGGAGATCCTACAATGAGCAGTTCTTC.

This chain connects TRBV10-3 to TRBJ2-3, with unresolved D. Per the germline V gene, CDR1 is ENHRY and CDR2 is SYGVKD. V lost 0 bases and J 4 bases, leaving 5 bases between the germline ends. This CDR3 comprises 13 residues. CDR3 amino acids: CAISESNADTQYF. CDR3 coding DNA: TGTGCCATCAGTGAGTCGAATGCAGATACGCAGTATTTT.

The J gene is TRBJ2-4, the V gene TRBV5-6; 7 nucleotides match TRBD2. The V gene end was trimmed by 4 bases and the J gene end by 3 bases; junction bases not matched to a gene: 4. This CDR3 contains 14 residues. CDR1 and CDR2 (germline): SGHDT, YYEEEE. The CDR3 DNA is TGTGCCAGCAGCCCCCGGGGGGTCAAAAACATTCAGTACTTC. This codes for CASSPRGVKNIQYF. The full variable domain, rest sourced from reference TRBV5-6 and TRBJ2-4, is DAGVTQSPTHLIKTRGQQVTLRCSPKSGHDTVSWYQQALGQGPQFIFQYYEEEERQRGNFPDRFSGHQFPNYSSELNVNALLLGDSALYLCASSPRGVKNIQYFGAGTRLSVL.

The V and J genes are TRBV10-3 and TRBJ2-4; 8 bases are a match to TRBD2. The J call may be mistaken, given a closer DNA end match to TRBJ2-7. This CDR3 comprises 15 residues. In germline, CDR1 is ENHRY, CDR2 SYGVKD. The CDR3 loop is CAISESGSGSHEQYF. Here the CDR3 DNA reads TGTGCCATCAGTGAGTCAGGCAGCGGGAGCCACGAGCAGTACTTC.

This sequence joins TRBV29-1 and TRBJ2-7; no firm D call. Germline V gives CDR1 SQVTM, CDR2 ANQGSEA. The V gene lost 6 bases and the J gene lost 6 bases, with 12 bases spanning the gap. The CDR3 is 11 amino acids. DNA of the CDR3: TGCAGCGTACCTTCAGGCGGCGAGCAGTACTTC. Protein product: CSVPSGGEQYF.

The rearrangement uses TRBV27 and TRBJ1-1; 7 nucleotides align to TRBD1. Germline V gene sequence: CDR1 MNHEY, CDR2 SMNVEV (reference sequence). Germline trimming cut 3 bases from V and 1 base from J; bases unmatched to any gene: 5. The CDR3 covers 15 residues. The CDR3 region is CASSFSRQGNTEAFF. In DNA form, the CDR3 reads TGTGCCAGCAGTTTTTCGAGACAGGGGAACACTGAAGCTTTCTTT.